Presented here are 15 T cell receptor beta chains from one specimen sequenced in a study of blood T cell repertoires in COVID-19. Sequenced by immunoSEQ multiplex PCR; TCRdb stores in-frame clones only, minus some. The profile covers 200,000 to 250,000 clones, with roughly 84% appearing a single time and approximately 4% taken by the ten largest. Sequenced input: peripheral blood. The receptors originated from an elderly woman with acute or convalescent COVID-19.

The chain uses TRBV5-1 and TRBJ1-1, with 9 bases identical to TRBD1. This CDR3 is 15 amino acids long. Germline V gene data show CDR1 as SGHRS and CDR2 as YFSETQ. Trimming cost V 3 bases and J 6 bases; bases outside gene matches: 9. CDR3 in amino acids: CASSSEGQGISEAFF. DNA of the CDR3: TGCGCCAGCAGCTCCGAGGGACAGGGAATTTCTGAAGCTTTCTTT.

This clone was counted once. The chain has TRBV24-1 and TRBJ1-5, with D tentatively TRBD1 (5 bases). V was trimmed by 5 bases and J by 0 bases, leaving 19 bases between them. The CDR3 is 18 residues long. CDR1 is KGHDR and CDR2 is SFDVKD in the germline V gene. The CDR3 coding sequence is TGTGCCACCAGTGGTCTCCCGGACACGATTTATAGCAATCAGCCCCAGCATTTT. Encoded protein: CATSGLPDTIYSNQPQHF.

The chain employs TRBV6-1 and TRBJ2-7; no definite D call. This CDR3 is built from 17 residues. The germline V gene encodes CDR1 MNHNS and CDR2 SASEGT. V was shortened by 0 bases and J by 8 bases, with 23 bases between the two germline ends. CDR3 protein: CASSEAVGGQSGWKQYF. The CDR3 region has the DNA TGTGCCAGCAGTGAAGCCGTCGGTGGGCAGTCTGGCTGGAAGCAGTACTTC.

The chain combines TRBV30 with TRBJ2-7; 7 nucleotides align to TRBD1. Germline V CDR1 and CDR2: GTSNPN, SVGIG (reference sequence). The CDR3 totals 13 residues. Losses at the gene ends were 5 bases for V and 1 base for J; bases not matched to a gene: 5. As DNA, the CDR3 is TGTGCCTGGGGGACAGTACTATCCTACGAGCAGTACTTC. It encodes CAWGTVLSYEQYF.

The CDR3 DNA follows: TGTGCCAGCAGTGAACCAGGGCTCCCTGGCTACACCTTC. Its protein product is CASSEPGLPGYTF. The chain joins TRBV25-1 to TRBJ1-2, with D tentatively TRBD1 (5 bases). The germline CDR1 and CDR2 sequences are MGHDK and SYGVNS. V gave up 2 bases and J gave up 7 bases, with 11 bases separating them. The CDR3 has 13 residues.

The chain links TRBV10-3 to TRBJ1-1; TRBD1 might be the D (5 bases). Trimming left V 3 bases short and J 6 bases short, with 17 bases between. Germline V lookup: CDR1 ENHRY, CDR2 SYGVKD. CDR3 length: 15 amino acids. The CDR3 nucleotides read TGTGCCATCAGTGAAGGGAGGGAAGGGACGTCTGAAGCTTTCTTT. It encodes CAISEGREGTSEAFF.

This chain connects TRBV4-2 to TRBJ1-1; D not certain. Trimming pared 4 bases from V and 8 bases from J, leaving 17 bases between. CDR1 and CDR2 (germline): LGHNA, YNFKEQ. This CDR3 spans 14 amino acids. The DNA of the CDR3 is TGTGCCAGCAGCCCCTCAGGAGGACGGGGAGAAGCTTTCTTT. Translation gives CASSPSGGRGEAFF.

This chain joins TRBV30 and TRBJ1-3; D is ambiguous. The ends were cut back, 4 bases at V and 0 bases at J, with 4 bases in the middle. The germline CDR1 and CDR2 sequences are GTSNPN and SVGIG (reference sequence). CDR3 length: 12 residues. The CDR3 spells CAWILSGNTIYF. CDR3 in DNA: TGTGCCTGGATCCTCTCTGGAAACACCATATATTTT.

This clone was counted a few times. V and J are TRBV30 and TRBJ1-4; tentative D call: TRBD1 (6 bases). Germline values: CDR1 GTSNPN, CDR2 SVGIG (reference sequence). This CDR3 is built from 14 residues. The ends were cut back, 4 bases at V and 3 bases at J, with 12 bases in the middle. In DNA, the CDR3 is TGTGCCTGGACCCCAGGGGTCGCTAATGAAAAACTGTTTTTT. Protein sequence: CAWTPGVANEKLFF.

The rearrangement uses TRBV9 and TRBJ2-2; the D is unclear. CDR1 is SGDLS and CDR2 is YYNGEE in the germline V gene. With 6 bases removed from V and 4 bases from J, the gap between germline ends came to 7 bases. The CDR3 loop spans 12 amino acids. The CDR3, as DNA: TGTGCCAGCAAGAACTCCACCGGGGAGCTGTTTTTT. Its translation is CASKNSTGELFF.

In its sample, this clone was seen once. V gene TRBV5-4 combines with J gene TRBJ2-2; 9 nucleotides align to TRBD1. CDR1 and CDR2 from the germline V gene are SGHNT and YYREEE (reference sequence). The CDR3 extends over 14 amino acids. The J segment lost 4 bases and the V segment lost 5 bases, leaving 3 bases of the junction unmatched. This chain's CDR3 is CASRGQGPTGELFF. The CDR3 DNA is TGTGCCAGCAGGGGACAGGGACCCACCGGGGAGCTGTTTTTT.

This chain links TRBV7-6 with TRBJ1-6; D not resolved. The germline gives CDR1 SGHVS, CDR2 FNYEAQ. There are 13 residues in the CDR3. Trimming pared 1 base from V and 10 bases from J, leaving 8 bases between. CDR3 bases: TGTGCCAGCAGCTTAGGACTAGTGTCACCCCTCCACTTT. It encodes CASSLGLVSPLHF.

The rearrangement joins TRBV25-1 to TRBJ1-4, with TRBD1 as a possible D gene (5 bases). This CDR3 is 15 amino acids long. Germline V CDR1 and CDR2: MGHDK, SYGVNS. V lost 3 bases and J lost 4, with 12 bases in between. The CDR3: CASSDPTAFNEKLFF. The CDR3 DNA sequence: TGTGCCAGCAGTGATCCGACAGCCTTTAATGAAAAACTGTTTTTT.

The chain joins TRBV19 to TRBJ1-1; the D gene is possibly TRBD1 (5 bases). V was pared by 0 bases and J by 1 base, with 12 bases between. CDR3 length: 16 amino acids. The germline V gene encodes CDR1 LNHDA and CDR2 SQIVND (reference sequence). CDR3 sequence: CASSIDPLRGNTEAFF. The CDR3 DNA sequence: TGTGCCAGTAGTATAGATCCCCTTAGGGGGAACACTGAAGCTTTCTTT.

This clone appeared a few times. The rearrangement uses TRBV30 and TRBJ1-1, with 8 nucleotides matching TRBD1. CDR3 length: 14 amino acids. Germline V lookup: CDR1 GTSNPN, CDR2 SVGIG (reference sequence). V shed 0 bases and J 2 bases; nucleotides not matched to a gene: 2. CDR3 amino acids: CAWSVGQGNTEAFF. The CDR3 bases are TGTGCCTGGAGTGTAGGACAGGGCAACACTGAAGCTTTCTTT. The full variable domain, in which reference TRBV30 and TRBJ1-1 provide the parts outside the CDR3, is SQTIHQWPATLVQPVGSPLSLECTVEGTSNPNLYWYRQAAGRGLQLLFYSVGIGQISSEVPQNLSASRPQDRQFILSSKKLLLSDSGFYLCAWSVGQGNTEAFFGQGTRLTVV.